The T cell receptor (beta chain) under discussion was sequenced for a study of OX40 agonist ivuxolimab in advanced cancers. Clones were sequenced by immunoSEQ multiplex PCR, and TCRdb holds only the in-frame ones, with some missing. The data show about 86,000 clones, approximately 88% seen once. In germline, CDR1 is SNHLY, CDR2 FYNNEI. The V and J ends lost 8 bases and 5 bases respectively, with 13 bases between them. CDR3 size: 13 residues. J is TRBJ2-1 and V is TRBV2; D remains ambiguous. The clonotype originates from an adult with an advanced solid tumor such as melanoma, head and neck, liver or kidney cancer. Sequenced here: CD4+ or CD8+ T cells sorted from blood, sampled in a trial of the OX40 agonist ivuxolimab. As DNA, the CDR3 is TGTGCCAGCTCAACCGTCCGGGACAATGAGCAGTTCTTC. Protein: CASSTVRDNEQFF.